The 9 T cell receptor beta chains reported below all come from one sample, sequenced in a study of CD8+CD57+ T cells in acquired aplastic anemia. TCR beta VDJ and CDR3 profiling used genomic DNA as template. TCRdb called the reads again in MiXCR, with one record for every CDR3 protein. Here the sample spans around 64,000 distinct CDR3 sequences, less than 65% being singletons. Sequenced input: sorted CD4+, CD8+, or CD8+CD57+ T cells (not recorded which) from PBMCs. Source of these receptors: a human donor in good health, serving as a control.

This clonotype was recorded at least ten times. As DNA, the CDR3 is TGTGCCAGCAGCGTTCGGACTACCTACAATGAGCAGTTCTTC. It codes for CASSVRTTYNEQFF. V and J are TRBV9 and TRBJ2-1, with a tentative D call TRBD2 (6 bases). Germline CDR1 and CDR2: SGDLS and YYNGEE. Trimming cost V 2 bases and J 2 bases, with 8 bases left between them. The CDR3 contains 14 residues.

This chain connects TRBV2 to TRBJ1-6; 8 bases fit TRBD1. The CDR3 has 13 amino acids. Germline CDR1 is SNHLY and CDR2 is FYNNEI. The junction had 2 bases not matched to a gene; V was cut back by 7 bases and J by 6 bases. CDR3 nucleotides: TGTGCCAGCATAGGACAGGGTAATTCACCCCTCCACTTT. Protein product: CASIGQGNSPLHF.

The chain carries TRBV6-1 and TRBJ2-7, with a weak D call TRBD2 (5 bases). The CDR3 has 12 amino acids. The V gene's germline CDR1 is MNHNS and CDR2 SASEGT. Trimming left V 6 bases short and J 0 bases short, with 6 bases between. CDR3 DNA: TGTGCCAGCAGGGGAGACTCCTACGAGCAGTACTTC. It encodes CASRGDSYEQYF.

The genes are TRBV2 and TRBJ2-1; tentative D call: TRBD2 (5 bases). The CDR3 runs to 19 residues. V was cut by 4 bases and J by 2 bases, with 24 bases left in between. Germline V gene data show CDR1 as SNHLY and CDR2 as FYNNEI. The chain's CDR3 is CASSGGSRVPRKAYNEQFF. The CDR3, as DNA: TGTGCCAGCAGTGGAGGGTCTAGAGTCCCTAGGAAGGCCTACAATGAGCAGTTCTTC.

This clonotype is medium-sized by share. This rearrangement joins TRBV24-1 to TRBJ1-2; no reliable D call. V shed 5 bases and J shed 0 bases, with 6 bases lying between them. The CDR3 consists of 13 residues. Germline V gene sequence: CDR1 KGHDR, CDR2 SFDVKD. Here the CDR3 reads CATSASPNYGYTF. The CDR3 DNA is TGTGCCACCAGTGCCAGCCCTAACTATGGCTACACCTTC.

At least ten counts were recorded for this clonotype. The CDR3 coding sequence is TGCGCCAGCAGCGCCGACAGAGAGTTTTATCAGCCCCAGCATTTT. It yields the protein CASSADREFYQPQHF. V is TRBV4-1 and J is TRBJ1-5; possible D gene TRBD1, 5 bases. Per the germline V gene, CDR1 is MGHRA and CDR2 is YSYEKL. Trimming stripped 5 bases from V and 5 bases from J, with 16 bases between. This CDR3 region has 15 residues.

A remark on this clonotype: This CDR3 fails to terminate in the conserved phenylalanine or tryptophan, so it likely reflects a read error. The rearrangement joins TRBV5-1 to TRBJ2-1; D remains unclear. Germline CDR1 is SGHRS and CDR2 is YFSETQ. This CDR3 region has 13 residues. Trimming pared 0 bases from V and 5 bases from J, leaving 6 bases between. In DNA form, the CDR3 reads TGCGCCAGCAGCTTGGACATCGACAATGAGCAGTTCCTC. Protein sequence: CASSLDIDNEQFL.

V gene TRBV7-3 combines with J gene TRBJ2-2; 9 nucleotides agree with TRBD1. CDR1 is SGHTA, CDR2 FQGTGA, per germline. This CDR3 is 14 amino acids long. V lost 5 bases to trimming and J lost 6 bases; unmatched junction nucleotides: 4. The CDR3 DNA follows: TGTGCCAGCAGCCTGAGACAGGGGGCCGGGGAGCTGTTTTTT. This gives the protein CASSLRQGAGELFF.

This clonotype has a handful of counts. This chain connects TRBV3-1 to TRBJ1-2; D is ambiguous. The CDR3 length is 14 residues. Germline V gene data show CDR1 as LGHDT and CDR2 as YNNKEL (reference sequence). V lost 0 bases, J lost 4 bases, and 9 bases lay in between. CDR3 in amino acids: CASSQETGPYGYTF. DNA of the CDR3: TGTGCCAGCAGCCAAGAAACCGGCCCCTATGGCTACACCTTC.